Below are 6 T cell receptor beta chains sequenced from a single sample in a study of technical replicates of blood from a few donors. Clones were sequenced by immunoSEQ multiplex PCR, and TCRdb holds only the in-frame ones, with some missing. This table holds 50,000 to 70,000 clones, around 95% found once. Sample: PBMCs. All receptors come from a human donor in good health. Some clones in this sample may be carry-over from other donors' samples.

This clone showed up just a few times. DNA of the CDR3: TGTGCCGTTGGGGGGGGTAATGAGCAGTTCTTC. This gives the protein CAVGGGNEQFF. This chain uses TRBV10-3 with TRBJ2-1, with 7 bases identical to TRBD2. Germline V CDR1 and CDR2: ENHRY, SYGVKD. The junction had 5 bases not matched to a gene; V was cut back by 11 bases and J by 7 bases. This CDR3 contains 11 residues.

The rearrangement uses TRBV4-2 and TRBJ2-7; D might be TRBD1 (6 bases). Trimming pared 6 bases from V and 2 bases from J, leaving 20 bases between. The germline gives CDR1 LGHNA, CDR2 YNFKEQ. The CDR3 is 16 amino acids. The CDR3 DNA is TGTGCCAGCAGTCAACAGGGCAACAGGCAAACCTACGAGCAGTACTTC. Residues: CASSQQGNRQTYEQYF.

The chain uses TRBV7-2 and TRBJ2-7, with 7 bases that match TRBD1. The germline CDR1 and CDR2 sequences are SGHTA and FQGNSA. Unmatched junction bases numbered 8, after V lost 5 bases and J lost 7 bases. This CDR3 has 13 amino acids. CDR3 in amino acids: CASSPPSGGEQYF. The CDR3 DNA follows: TGTGCCAGCAGCCCACCCTCAGGGGGTGAGCAGTACTTC.

The chain recombines TRBV4-1 with TRBJ1-5, with TRBD1 matching 7 bases. This CDR3 has 16 residues. V was clipped by 1 base and J by 4 bases; unmatched bases: 7. CDR1 and CDR2 from the germline V gene are MGHRA and YSYEKL. CDR3: CASSQGQGDRNQPQHF. The CDR3 DNA reads TGCGCCAGCAGCCAAGGACAGGGCGATCGGAATCAGCCCCAGCATTTT.

V is TRBV4-1 and J is TRBJ2-5, with 16 bases lining up with TRBD2. V lost 2 bases to trimming and J lost 2 bases; unmatched junction nucleotides: 5. The length of the CDR3 is 18 residues. Germline loops: CDR1 MGHRA, CDR2 YSYEKL. The DNA of the CDR3 is TGCGCCAGCAGCCAACCGGGACTAGCGGGGGGGCTGCAAGAGACCCAGTACTTC. This encodes CASSQPGLAGGLQETQYF.

This sequence joins TRBV7-2 and TRBJ2-7; TRBD1 aligns across 7 bases. Germline lookup yields CDR1 SGHTA and CDR2 FQGNSA. V gave up 1 base and J gave up 3 bases; unmatched junction bases: 9. CDR3 length: 16 residues. The CDR3 DNA reads as TGTGCCAGCAGCTTAGTTGGCCGGGACAGAGGCTACGAGCAGTACTTC. This gives the protein CASSLVGRDRGYEQYF.